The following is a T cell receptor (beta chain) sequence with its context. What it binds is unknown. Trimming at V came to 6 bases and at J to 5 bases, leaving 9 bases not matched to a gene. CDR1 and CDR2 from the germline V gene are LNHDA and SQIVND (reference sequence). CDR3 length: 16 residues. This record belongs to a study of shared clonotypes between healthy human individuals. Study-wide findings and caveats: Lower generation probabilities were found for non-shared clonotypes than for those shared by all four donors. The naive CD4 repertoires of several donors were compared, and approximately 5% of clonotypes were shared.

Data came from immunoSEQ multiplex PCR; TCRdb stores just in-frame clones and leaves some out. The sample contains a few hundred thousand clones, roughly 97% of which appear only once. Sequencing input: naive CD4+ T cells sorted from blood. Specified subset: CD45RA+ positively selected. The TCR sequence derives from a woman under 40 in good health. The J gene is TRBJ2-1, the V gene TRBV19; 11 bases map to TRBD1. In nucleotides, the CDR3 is TGTGCCAGTAGCAAAGGTTGGGACAGGGGGAACAATGAGCAGTTCTTC. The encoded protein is CASSKGWDRGNNEQFF.